This T cell receptor (beta chain) is drawn from a study of blood T cell repertoires in COVID-19. TCRdb's copy holds only in-frame clones and misses some; the assay was immunoSEQ multiplex PCR. Of about 160,000 clones in the sample, 70% to 90% are singletons; the top ten hold approximately 1%. Germline V CDR1 and CDR2: SGHRS, YFSETQ. The V end was cut by 3 bases, the J end by 0 bases, with 10 bases between. This CDR3 comprises 15 residues. The chain recombines TRBV5-1 with TRBJ2-1, with D uncertain. This clonotype was sampled from a man between 35 and 55 years old with acute or convalescent COVID-19. Material for sequencing was peripheral blood. The CDR3 DNA reads as TGCGCCAGCAGCTCAACATCGTCCTCCTACAATGAGCAGTTCTTC. It specifies CASSSTSSSYNEQFF. The variable domain in full, with the rest retrieved from reference TRBV5-1 and TRBJ2-1, is KAGVTQTPRYLIKTRGQQVTLSCSPISGHRSVSWYQQTPGQGLQFLFEYFSETQRNKGNFPGRFSGRQFSNSRSEMNVSTLELGDSALYLCASSSTSSSYNEQFFGPGTRLTVL.